This T cell receptor (beta chain) came from a study of T-cell memory formation after mild COVID-19. General observations from the study: Pre-infection memory already had some responding clones, implying cross-reactive memory joined. From day 15 to 85, contracting clones were balanced between CD4 and CD8, whereas later expanders leaned toward CD4+. The study found contracting CD4+ clones mainly in CM and EM and contracting CD8+ clones in EMRA.

On this clonotype itself: Its cognate antigen is unknown.

Using constant-segment primers, 5'RACE produced TCR alpha and TCR beta cDNA libraries carrying sample barcodes and UMIs. Each CDR3 protein gets one entry after TCRdb re-called the 5' RACE reads with MiXCR. In the table there are about 340,000 distinct CDR3 sequences, less than 20% of which are singletons. The CDR3 has 14 amino acids. Germline lookup yields CDR1 PRHDT and CDR2 FYEKMQ (reference sequence). V was shortened by 5 bases and J by 4 bases, with 14 bases between the two germline ends. The sequence derives from a man between 18 and 35 years old who had mild COVID-19 (a few samples of this study predate the infection). Cell type and time point are not known. The V gene is TRBV13, the J gene TRBJ1-1; D is perhaps TRBD1 (6 bases). The sequenced sample consisted of PBMCs or a T cell subset sorted from them (not recorded which). The CDR3 here is CASSLRGPTTEAFF. DNA for the CDR3: TGTGCCAGCAGCCTCCGGGGGCCGACCACTGAAGCTTTCTTT.